The 29 T cell receptor beta chains presented below share a single source sample, sequenced in a study of cytomegalovirus exposure and HLA in healthy donors. Primers for the PCR totalled 60 Vbeta and 13 Jbeta. TCRdb's table, derived via immunoSEQ multiplex PCR, lists solely in-frame clones and lacks some. Of under 80,000 clones detected, approximately 71% appear once; the ten largest clones hold around 2%. Sequenced: PBMCs. Source of these receptors: a woman aged 25 to 39 in good health and CMV-seronegative.

V is TRBV21-1 and J is TRBJ2-3; the table names TRBD1, a call not compared with the DNA. TRBV21-1 is described as a pseudogene. This CDR3 has 16 amino acids. CDR3 loop: CASSKAGTGTTDTQYF. The CDR3 DNA sequence: TGTGCCAGCAGCAAAGCGGGGACAGGGACCACAGATACGCAGTATTTT.

The V call is TRBV2, the J call TRBJ1-1, with D unclear. The V gene's germline CDR1 is SNHLY and CDR2 FYNNEI. Trimming shortened V by 7 bases and J by 1 base, and 25 bases separated the two germline ends. The CDR3 consists of 18 residues. Written as DNA, the CDR3 is TGTGCCAGCACCATCCGCCACCTGACAAGGCGGGGGAACACTGAAGCTTTCTTT. The encoded protein is CASTIRHLTRRGNTEAFF.

The chain couples TRBV15 to TRBJ1-3, with 10 bases identical to TRBD1. The germline CDR1 and CDR2 sequences are LNHNV and YYDKDF (reference sequence). The V gene end was trimmed by 0 bases and the J gene end by 11 bases; junction bases not matched to a gene: 4. This CDR3 has 14 amino acids. CDR3 region: CATSRDQGTGAIYF. CDR3 bases: TGTGCCACCAGCAGAGATCAGGGGACAGGGGCCATATATTTT.

The chain couples TRBV5-1 to TRBJ1-2; no reliable D call. This CDR3 comprises 14 residues. The V end lost 2 bases, the J end lost 3 bases, and 11 bases lay between the germline ends. CDR1 is SGHRS and CDR2 is YFSETQ in the germline V gene. In nucleotides, the CDR3 is TGCGCCAGCAGCTTAAACGACCGGGACTATGGCTACACCTTC. It is translated as CASSLNDRDYGYTF.

This chain joins TRBV28 and TRBJ1-6; 10 positions match TRBD1. The trim removed 6 bases at V and 7 bases at J, leaving 12 bases unmatched. Looked up from germline, CDR1 is MDHEN and CDR2 is SYDVKM. This CDR3 contains 17 residues. The CDR3 DNA follows: TGTGCCAGCAGGTCTACCCGGGGACAGGGGATCAATTCACCCCTCCACTTT. Translating it yields CASRSTRGQGINSPLHF.

The CDR3 coding sequence is TGTGCCAGCAGCCAAGGTTCTAGCGGGATGCCAGATACGCAGTATTTT. Translated: CASSQGSSGMPDTQYF. V usage is TRBV7-9 and J usage is TRBJ2-3; 9 nucleotides align to TRBD2. Germline V gene lookup returns CDR1 SEHNR and CDR2 FQNEAQ (reference sequence). This CDR3 is 16 amino acids long. V lost 5 bases, J lost 4 bases, and 10 bases stayed unmatched.

This chain joins TRBV7-2 and TRBJ2-7; TRBD2 might be the D (5 bases). This CDR3 is 16 amino acids long. Germline V gene lookup returns CDR1 SGHTA and CDR2 FQGNSA. Trimming took 1 base from V and 2 from J, leaving 15 bases between them. The CDR3 protein is CASSLDSGSVAYEQYF. CDR3 sequence (DNA): TGTGCCAGCAGCTTAGATTCGGGTAGCGTAGCCTACGAGCAGTACTTC.

Here the CDR3 reads CASSSAWRVQQFF. The CDR3 nucleotides are TGTGCCAGCAGCTCCGCCTGGCGGGTCCAGCAGTTCTTC. This chain joins TRBV7-2 and TRBJ2-1, with D perhaps TRBD2 (5 bases). V was shortened by 4 bases and J by 11 bases, with 15 bases between the two germline ends. The V gene's germline CDR1 is SGHTA and CDR2 FQGNSA. The CDR3 runs to 13 residues.

This clone was picked up many times. The chain joins TRBV5-4 to TRBJ2-7; D perhaps matches TRBD2 (5 bases). This CDR3 has 13 residues. Trimming pared 5 bases from V and 3 bases from J, leaving 12 bases between. Germline V lookup: CDR1 SGHNT, CDR2 YYREEE (reference sequence). CDR3 loop: CASSFQRNYEQYF. The CDR3 DNA reads TGTGCCAGCAGTTTCCAGCGGAACTACGAGCAGTACTTC.

This clone was counted only a few times. The chain couples TRBV19 to TRBJ1-1, with 8 bases aligning to TRBD1. The CDR3 has 14 residues. From germline, CDR1 is LNHDA and CDR2 SQIVND (reference sequence). The ends lost 6 bases at V and 0 bases at J; junction bases unmatched: 3. The CDR3 spells CASSPDRVNTEAFF. In DNA form, the CDR3 reads TGTGCCAGTAGCCCGGACAGGGTGAACACTGAAGCTTTCTTT. Based on the CDR3 plus reference TRBV19 and TRBJ1-1, the full variable domain is DGGITQSPKYLFRKEGQNVTLSCEQNLNHDAMYWYRQDPGQGLRLIYYSQIVNDFQKGDIAEGYSVSREKKESFPLTVTSAQKNPTAFYLCASSPDRVNTEAFFGQGTRLTVV.

This clone has just a few counts. The gene calls are TRBV15 and TRBJ2-1, with 10 bases identical to TRBD2. The ends lost 1 base at V and 5 bases at J; junction bases unmatched: 5. The CDR3 runs 16 residues. Per the germline V gene, CDR1 is LNHNV and CDR2 is YYDKDF (reference sequence). The CDR3 region has the DNA TGTGCCACCAGCAGAGGAAGCGGGGGGGCGGACAATGAGCAGTTCTTC. Its protein product is CATSRGSGGADNEQFF. Full variable domain (missing parts from reference TRBV15 and TRBJ2-1): DAMVIQNPRYQVTQFGKPVTLSCSQTLNHNVMYWYQQKSSQAPKLLFHYYDKDFNNEADTPDNFQSRRPNTSFCFLDIRSPGLGDTAMYLCATSRGSGGADNEQFFGPGTRLTVL.

The J gene is TRBJ1-5, the V gene TRBV28, with 11 bases matching TRBD1. Per germline, CDR1 MDHEN and CDR2 SYDVKM. The CDR3 totals 15 residues. V lost 6 bases, J lost 6 bases, and 7 bases stayed unmatched. CDR3 bases: TGTGCCAGCAGCCCAGGGACAGGGGGGTTTCAGCCCCAGCATTTT. Amino acid sequence: CASSPGTGGFQPQHF.

V gene TRBV5-1 combines with J gene TRBJ2-1; TRBD2 agrees at 7 bases. The V gene end was trimmed by 7 bases and the J gene end by 5 bases; junction bases not matched to a gene: 12. This CDR3 comprises 15 residues. The V gene's germline CDR1 is SGHRS and CDR2 YFSETQ. The CDR3 sequence is CASSPAGVQHNEQFF. CDR3 nucleotides: TGCGCCAGCTCCCCGGCGGGGGTCCAGCACAATGAGCAGTTCTTC. The full variable domain, its missing parts supplied by reference TRBV5-1 and TRBJ2-1, is KAGVTQTPRYLIKTRGQQVTLSCSPISGHRSVSWYQQTPGQGLQFLFEYFSETQRNKGNFPGRFSGRQFSNSRSEMNVSTLELGDSALYLCASSPAGVQHNEQFFGPGTRLTVL.

This rearrangement joins TRBV6-5 to TRBJ2-7; the D gene is possibly TRBD2 (6 bases). Trimming removed 0 bases from V and 1 base from J, with 10 bases in between. Germline V lookup: CDR1 MNHEY, CDR2 SVGAGI. The CDR3 loop spans 15 amino acids. CDR3 sequence reads: CASSYSMGGSYEQYF. The DNA of the CDR3 is TGTGCCAGCAGTTACTCGATGGGGGGTTCCTACGAGCAGTACTTC.

The chain carries TRBV6-1 and TRBJ2-5; D perhaps matches TRBD2 (6 bases). Trimming removed 5 bases from V and 5 bases from J, with 18 bases in between. The V gene's germline CDR1 is MNHNS and CDR2 SASEGT. There are 15 residues in the CDR3. DNA of the CDR3: TGTGCCAGCAGTTTCGCCCGGGGCGCGGGGGAGACCCAGTACTTC. Protein product: CASSFARGAGETQYF.

V is TRBV19 and J is TRBJ1-2; no definite D call. This CDR3 is built from 14 residues. Germline CDR1 is LNHDA and CDR2 is SQIVND (reference sequence). Trimming removed 4 bases from V and 1 base from J, with 10 bases in between. The CDR3: CASSRAADNYGYTF. The CDR3 region has the DNA TGTGCCAGTAGTAGAGCGGCAGATAACTATGGCTACACCTTC.

The rearrangement uses TRBV19 and TRBJ2-3; no definite D call. Germline CDR1 LNHDA, CDR2 SQIVND (reference sequence). Between the trimmed V and J ends, which lost 3 bases and 4 bases, there was a span of 14 bases. The CDR3 loop spans 15 amino acids. The CDR3 DNA reads TGTGCCAGTAGTATGGCCGCAAATGTCGCAGATACGCAGTATTTT. Protein product: CASSMAANVADTQYF.

This CDR3 is CASSSGTVSTEAFF. The CDR3 bases are TGTGCCAGCAGTTCCGGGACAGTTAGCACTGAAGCTTTCTTT. This sequence joins TRBV6-6 and TRBJ1-1; 7 bases line up with TRBD1. CDR1 is MNHNY, CDR2 SVGAGI, per germline (reference sequence). The junction had 6 bases not matched to a gene; V was cut back by 4 bases and J by 4 bases. The CDR3 is 14 residues long.

The chain uses TRBV5-8 and TRBJ2-2; no definite D call. The germline V and J ends were trimmed by 0 bases and 0 bases, with 6 bases remaining between them. The CDR3 is 15 amino acids. CDR1 is SGHTS, CDR2 YDEGEE, per germline. Here the CDR3 DNA reads TGTGCCAGCAGCTTGGACCCAGCGAACACCGGGGAGCTGTTTTTT. It is translated as CASSLDPANTGELFF.

The chain employs TRBV19 and TRBJ1-5; D perhaps matches TRBD1 (5 bases). V was trimmed by 10 bases and J by 2 bases, leaving 15 bases between them. Germline loops: CDR1 LNHDA, CDR2 SQIVND (reference sequence). CDR3 length: 14 residues. The CDR3 DNA reads TGTGCCACAGGACGGGGGTGGGGCAATCAGCCCCAGCATTTT. Encoded protein: CATGRGWGNQPQHF.

The chain joins TRBV7-3 to TRBJ2-7; a weak D match, TRBD1 (5 bases). Deletions cut 2 bases from V and 0 bases from J, with 14 bases between. Germline V gene lookup returns CDR1 SGHTA and CDR2 FQGTGA. The CDR3 spans 16 residues. CDR3 DNA sequence: TGTGCCAGCAGCTTAGATCTGGGGCTGGGCTCCTACGAGCAGTACTTC. Amino acids: CASSLDLGLGSYEQYF.

DNA of the CDR3: TGCAGCGTTGAAAGGGGGGACAGCTACGAGCAGTACTTC. Protein sequence: CSVERGDSYEQYF. The chain recombines TRBV29-1 with TRBJ2-7, with TRBD1 as a possible D gene (7 bases). Germline CDR1 is SQVTM and CDR2 is ANQGSEA. The CDR3 spans 13 residues. V dropped 2 bases and J dropped 3 bases, with 11 bases sitting between them.

V and J are TRBV7-2 and TRBJ2-1, with 13 bases identical to TRBD2. V shed 1 base, J shed 7 bases, and the junction held 7 bases outside the gene matches. The CDR3 sequence is 17 residues long. Germline V gene data show CDR1 as SGHTA and CDR2 as FQGNSA. The CDR3 nucleotides read TGTGCCAGCAGCTTAGGGCTACTAGCGGGGGGGCGGAATGAGCAGTTCTTC. This codes for CASSLGLLAGGRNEQFF.

The chain employs TRBV5-4 and TRBJ2-1, with D possibly matching TRBD2 (6 bases). This CDR3 has 15 amino acids. V lost 2 bases, J lost 6 bases, and 15 bases lay in between. CDR1 and CDR2 from the germline V gene are SGHNT and YYREEE (reference sequence). The CDR3 reads CASSLSAGGRNEQFF. The CDR3 nucleotides read TGTGCCAGCAGCTTATCAGCGGGCGGTCGCAATGAGCAGTTCTTC.

V and J are TRBV5-1 and TRBJ1-4; D ambiguous. The CDR3 is 14 residues long. Trimming took 4 bases from V and 5 from J, leaving 12 bases between them. Germline V CDR1 and CDR2: SGHRS, YFSETQ. CDR3 bases: TGCGCCAGCAGCCCCACAGAGTCCAATGAAAAACTGTTTTTT. This translates into CASSPTESNEKLFF.

This clone has more than one count but fewer than ten. The chain employs TRBV5-6 and TRBJ2-6; no definite D call. V was clipped by 2 bases and J by 3 bases, with 3 bases between them. There are 13 residues in the CDR3. Germline V gene data show CDR1 as SGHDT and CDR2 as YYEEEE. The CDR3 DNA is TGTGCCAGCAGCTTCGTTGGGGCCAACGTCCTGACTTTC. Translated: CASSFVGANVLTF.

This clone has just a few counts. The chain employs TRBV19 and TRBJ1-1; 9 bases align to TRBD1. The V segment lost 5 bases and the J segment 6 bases; nucleotides outside the gene matches: 7. The CDR3 consists of 14 residues. CDR1 is LNHDA, CDR2 SQIVND, per germline (reference sequence). In nucleotides, the CDR3 is TGTGCCAGTAGTCGGACAGGGGAGGGTTCTGAAGCTTTCTTT. Translated: CASSRTGEGSEAFF.

The chain is built from TRBV6-5 and TRBJ1-1; D uncertain. Germline values: CDR1 MNHEY, CDR2 SVGAGI. The CDR3 length is 13 residues. The ends were cut back, 5 bases at V and 7 bases at J, with 14 bases in the middle. The CDR3 loop is CASSARKQREAFF. For the CDR3, the DNA is TGTGCCAGCAGTGCTCGGAAGCAGCGTGAAGCTTTCTTT.

In this sample, this clone turned up many times. CDR3: CASSPDRVGFGNQPQHF. The CDR3 DNA is TGTGCCAGCTCACCAGACAGGGTGGGGTTTGGCAATCAGCCCCAGCATTTT. The chain joins TRBV18 to TRBJ1-5; the match to TRBD1 covers 7 bases. Germline values: CDR1 KGHSH, CDR2 LQKENI. The CDR3 is 17 residues long. V was clipped by 2 bases and J by 2 bases; unmatched bases: 9.